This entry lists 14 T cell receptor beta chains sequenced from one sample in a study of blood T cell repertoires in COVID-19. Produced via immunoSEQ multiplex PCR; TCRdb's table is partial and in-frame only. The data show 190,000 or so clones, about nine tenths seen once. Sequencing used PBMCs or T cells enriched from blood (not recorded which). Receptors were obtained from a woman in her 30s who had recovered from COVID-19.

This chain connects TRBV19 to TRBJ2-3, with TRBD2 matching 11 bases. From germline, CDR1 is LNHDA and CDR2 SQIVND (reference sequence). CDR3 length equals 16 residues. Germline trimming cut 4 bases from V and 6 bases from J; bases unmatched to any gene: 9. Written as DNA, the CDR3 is TGTGCCAGTAGTAGTATAGCGGGAGGGTCTGGTGATACGCAGTATTTT. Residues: CASSSIAGGSGDTQYF.

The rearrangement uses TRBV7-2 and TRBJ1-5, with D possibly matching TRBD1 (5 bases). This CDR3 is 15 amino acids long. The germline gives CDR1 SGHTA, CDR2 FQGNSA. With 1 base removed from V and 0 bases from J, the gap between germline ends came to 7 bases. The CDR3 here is CASSLEGLSNQPQHF. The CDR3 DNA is TGTGCCAGCAGCTTAGAGGGACTTAGCAATCAGCCCCAGCATTTT.

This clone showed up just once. Written as DNA, the CDR3 is TGTGCCAGCTCCCCTGGGACAGCCTCTAACTATGGCTACACCTTC. Protein: CASSPGTASNYGYTF. The J gene is TRBJ1-2, the V gene TRBV18; 7 bases match TRBD1. The length of the CDR3 is 15 residues. Looked up from germline, CDR1 is KGHSH and CDR2 is LQKENI. After removal of 6 bases from V and 0 bases from J, the junction contained 7 bases not matched to a gene.

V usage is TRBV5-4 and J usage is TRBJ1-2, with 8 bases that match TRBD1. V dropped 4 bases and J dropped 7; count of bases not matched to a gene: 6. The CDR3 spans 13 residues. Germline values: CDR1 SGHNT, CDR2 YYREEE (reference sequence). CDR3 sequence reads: CASSQQGVSGYTF. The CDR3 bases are TGTGCCAGCAGCCAACAGGGGGTGAGTGGCTACACCTTC. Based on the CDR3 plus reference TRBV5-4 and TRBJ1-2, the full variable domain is ETGVTQSPTHLIKTRGQQVTLRCSSQSGHNTVSWYQQALGQGPQFIFQYYREEENGRGNFPPRFSGLQFPNYSSELNVNALELDDSALYLCASSQQGVSGYTFGSGTRLTVV.

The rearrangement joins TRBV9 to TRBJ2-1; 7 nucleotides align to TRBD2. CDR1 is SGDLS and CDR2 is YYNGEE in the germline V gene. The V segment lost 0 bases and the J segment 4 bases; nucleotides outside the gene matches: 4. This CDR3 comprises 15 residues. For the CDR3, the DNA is TGTGCCAGCAGCGTAGCGGTGCGGGAGTACAATGAGCAGTTCTTC. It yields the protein CASSVAVREYNEQFF.

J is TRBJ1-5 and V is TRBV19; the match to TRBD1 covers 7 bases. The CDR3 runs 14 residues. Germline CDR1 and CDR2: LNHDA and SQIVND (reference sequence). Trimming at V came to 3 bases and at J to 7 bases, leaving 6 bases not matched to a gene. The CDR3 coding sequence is TGTGCCAGTAGTATTATTGACAGGGAACAGCCCCAGCATTTT. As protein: CASSIIDREQPQHF.

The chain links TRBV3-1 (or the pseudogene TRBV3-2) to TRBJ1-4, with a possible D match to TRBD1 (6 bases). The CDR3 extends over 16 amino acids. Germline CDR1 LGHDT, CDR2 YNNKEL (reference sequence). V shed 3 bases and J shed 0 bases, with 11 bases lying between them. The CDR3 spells CASSQGTRATNEKLFF. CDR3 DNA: TGTGCCAGCAGCCAGGGGACACGTGCAACTAATGAAAAACTGTTTTTT.

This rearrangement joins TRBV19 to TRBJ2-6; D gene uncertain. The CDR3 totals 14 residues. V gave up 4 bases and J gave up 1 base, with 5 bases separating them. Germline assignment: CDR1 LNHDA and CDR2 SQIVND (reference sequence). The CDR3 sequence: CASSTVSGANVLTF. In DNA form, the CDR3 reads TGTGCCAGTAGTACCGTATCTGGGGCCAACGTCCTGACTTTC.

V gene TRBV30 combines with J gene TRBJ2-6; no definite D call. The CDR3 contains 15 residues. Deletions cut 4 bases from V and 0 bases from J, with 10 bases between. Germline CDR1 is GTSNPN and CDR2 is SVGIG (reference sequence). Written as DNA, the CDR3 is TGTGCCTGGATACTGGTCGGCTCTGGGGCCAACGTCCTGACTTTC. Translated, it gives CAWILVGSGANVLTF.

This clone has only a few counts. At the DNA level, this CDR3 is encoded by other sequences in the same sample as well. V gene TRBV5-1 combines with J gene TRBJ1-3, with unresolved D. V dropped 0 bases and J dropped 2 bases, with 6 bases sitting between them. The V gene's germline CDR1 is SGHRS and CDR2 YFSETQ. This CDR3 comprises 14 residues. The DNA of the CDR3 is TGCGCCAGCAGCTTGGACGGTGCTGGAAACACCATATATTTT. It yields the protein CASSLDGAGNTIYF.

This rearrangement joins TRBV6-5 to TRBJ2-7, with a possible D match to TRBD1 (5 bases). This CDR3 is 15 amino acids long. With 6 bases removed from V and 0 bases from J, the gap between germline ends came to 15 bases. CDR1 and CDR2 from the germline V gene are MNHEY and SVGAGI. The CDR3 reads CASRDRRGYSYEQYF. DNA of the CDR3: TGTGCCAGCAGGGACCGAAGGGGTTACTCCTACGAGCAGTACTTC.

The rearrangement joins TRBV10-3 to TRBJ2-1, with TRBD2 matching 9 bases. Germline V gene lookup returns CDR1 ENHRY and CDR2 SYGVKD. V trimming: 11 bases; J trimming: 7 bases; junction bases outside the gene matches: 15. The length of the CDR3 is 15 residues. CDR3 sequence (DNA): TGTGCCGGTTCTGTGGCGGGAGGGGTAAAAAATGAGCAGTTCTTC. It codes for CAGSVAGGVKNEQFF.

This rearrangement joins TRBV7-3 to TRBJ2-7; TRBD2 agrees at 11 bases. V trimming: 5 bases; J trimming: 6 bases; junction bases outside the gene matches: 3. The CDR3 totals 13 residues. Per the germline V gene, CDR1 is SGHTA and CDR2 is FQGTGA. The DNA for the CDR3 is TGTGCCAGCAGCCAGGGACTAGCGGCCGAGCAGTACTTC. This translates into CASSQGLAAEQYF. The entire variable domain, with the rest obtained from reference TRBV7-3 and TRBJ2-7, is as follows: GAGVSQTPSNKVTEKGKYVELRCDPISGHTALYWYRQSLGQGPEFLIYFQGTGAADDSGLPNDRFFAVRPEGSVSTLKIQRTERGDSAVYLCASSQGLAAEQYFGPGTRLTVT.

The CDR3 coding sequence is TGTGCCAGCAGCCCGGGACAGGGTAAGCGGACACCCCTCCACTTT. Translation: CASSPGQGKRTPLHF. The chain employs TRBV5-6 and TRBJ1-6, with 9 bases matching TRBD1. V gave up 4 bases and J gave up 11 bases; unmatched junction bases: 10. The length of the CDR3 is 15 residues. The V gene's germline CDR1 is SGHDT and CDR2 YYEEEE.